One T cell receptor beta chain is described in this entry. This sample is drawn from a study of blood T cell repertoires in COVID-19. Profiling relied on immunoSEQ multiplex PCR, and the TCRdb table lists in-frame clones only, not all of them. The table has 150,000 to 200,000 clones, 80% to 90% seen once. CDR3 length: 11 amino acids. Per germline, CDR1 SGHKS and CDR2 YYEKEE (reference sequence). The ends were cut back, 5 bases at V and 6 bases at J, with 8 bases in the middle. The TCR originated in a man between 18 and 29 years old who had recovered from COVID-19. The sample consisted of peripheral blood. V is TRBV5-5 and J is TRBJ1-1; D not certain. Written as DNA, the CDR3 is TGTGCCAGCAGTTTCGCGGCTGAAGCTTTCTTT. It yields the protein CASSFAAEAFF.